The entry that follows covers one TCR beta chain sequence. The sample comes from a study of OX40 agonist ivuxolimab in advanced cancers. The V gene's germline CDR1 is LNHDA and CDR2 SQIVND (reference sequence). This CDR3 region has 15 residues. V was pared by 5 bases and J by 7 bases, with 7 bases of the junction left unmatched. The protocol was immunoSEQ multiplex PCR, while the TCRdb copy is restricted to in-frame clones and leaves out a portion. Of approximately 35,000 clones listed, approximately 89% are singletons. This material consisted of CD4+ or CD8+ T cells sorted from blood, taken in a trial of the OX40 agonist ivuxolimab. This receptor was taken from an adult with an advanced solid tumor such as melanoma, head and neck, liver or kidney cancer. The V gene is TRBV19, the J gene TRBJ2-1, with 11 bases lining up with TRBD2. CDR3: CASSLGTSGENEQFF. DNA for the CDR3: TGTGCCAGTAGTTTAGGGACTAGCGGAGAGAATGAGCAGTTCTTC.